This entry concerns a single T cell receptor beta chain. Original data processing: How many nucleated cells were present was estimated from reference gene primer amplification. Clones were sequenced by immunoSEQ multiplex PCR, and TCRdb holds only the in-frame ones, with some missing. V and J calls and clone size are copied from that table; D and trimming were computed from the DNA. The sample lists about 75,000 clones, 79% occurring once. The data originate from a study of blood T cell repertoires in COVID-19. The overall study: Sample material is recorded as cDNA or gDNA derived from T cells, B-cell-depleted T cells, or PBMCs.

The germline gives CDR1 SGHTA, CDR2 FQGTGA. J lost 5 bases, V lost 5 bases, and 8 bases had no gene match. This CDR3 is built from 15 residues. This TCR came from a woman of 80 years or more with active or convalescent COVID-19. V and J are TRBV7-3 and TRBJ2-2; 7 bases are a match to TRBD1. Material: peripheral blood. The chain's CDR3 is CASSPRQGLTGELFF. The CDR3 region has the DNA TGTGCCAGCAGCCCGAGACAGGGTTTAACCGGGGAGCTGTTTTTT.